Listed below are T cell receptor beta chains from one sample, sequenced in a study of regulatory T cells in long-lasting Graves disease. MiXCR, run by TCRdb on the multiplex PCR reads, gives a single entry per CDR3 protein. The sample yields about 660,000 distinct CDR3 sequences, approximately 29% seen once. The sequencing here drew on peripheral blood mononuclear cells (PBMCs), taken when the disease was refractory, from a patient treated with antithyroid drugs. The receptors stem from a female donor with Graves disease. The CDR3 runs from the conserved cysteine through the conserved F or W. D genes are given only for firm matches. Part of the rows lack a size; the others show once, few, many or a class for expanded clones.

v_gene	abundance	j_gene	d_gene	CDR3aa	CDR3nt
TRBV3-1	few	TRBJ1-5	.	CASSQDPGGNQPQHF	TGTGCCAGCAGCCAAGATCCAGGAGGCAATCAGCCCCAGCATTTT
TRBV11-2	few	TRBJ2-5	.	CASSLKEIQETQYF	TGTGCCAGCAGCTTAAAGGAAATCCAAGAGACCCAGTACTTC
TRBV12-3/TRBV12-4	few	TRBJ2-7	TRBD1	CASSRQGAHEQYF	TGTGCCAGCAGCAGACAGGGGGCCCACGAGCAGTACTTC
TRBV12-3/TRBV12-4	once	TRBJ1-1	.	CASSWQRGTEAFF	TGTGCCAGCAGTTGGCAGAGAGGGACTGAAGCTTTCTTT
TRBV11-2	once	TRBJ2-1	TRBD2	CASMTSGYNNEQFF	TGTGCCAGCATGACTAGCGGGTATAACAATGAGCAGTTCTTC
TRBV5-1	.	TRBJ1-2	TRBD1	CASSLSTNQGARFYGYTF	TGCGCCAGCAGCTTGAGCACTAACCAGGGGGCGCGTTTCTATGGCTACACCTTC
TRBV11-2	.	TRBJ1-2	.	CASSTSDLRGLYGYTF	TGTGCCAGCAGCACGTCGGACCTCCGGGGGTTGTATGGCTACACCTTC
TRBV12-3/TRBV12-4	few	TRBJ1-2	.	CASSIGGPSPIYGYTF	TGTGCCAGCAGCATAGGGGGTCCGAGCCCCATCTATGGCTACACCTTC
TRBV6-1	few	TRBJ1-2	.	CASRGAGGTLNGYTF	TGTGCCAGCAGGGGGGCCGGAGGGACCCTGAATGGCTACACCTTC
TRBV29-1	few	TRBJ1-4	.	CSVEGNQAGNNEKLFF	TGCAGCGTTGAAGGGAATCAAGCAGGGAATAATGAAAAACTGTTTTTT
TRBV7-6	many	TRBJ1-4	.	CASAAGDRNEKLFF	TGTGCCAGCGCTGCAGGAGACAGGAATGAAAAACTGTTTTTT